This T cell receptor beta chain was observed in a study of memory CD4+ T cells and cytomegalovirus serostatus. Study-wide background: Healthy Belgian adult donors included under ten CMV-positive and fewer than 25 CMV-negative people.

Authors' processing steps: Out-of-frame sequences were removed, leaving 2 million to 2.5 million distinct TCRbeta sequences. Assay: immunoSEQ multiplex PCR; the TCRdb copy retains only in-frame clones and omits some. The V and J calls and clone size come from that table; D and trimming were worked out from the DNA. The sample has 58,000 or so clones, about 73% seen once. Trimming removed 5 bases at V and 1 base at J, with 8 bases between. Germline V gene data show CDR1 as MGHDK and CDR2 as SYGVNS. There are 13 residues in the CDR3. The sort gate was single viable CD3+CD4+CD8-CD45RO+ cells for memory CD4+ T cells. Worth noting for this clone: As yet, its antigen is unknown.

Study results and caveats: The CMV-associated TCR signature appears largely within the CD4+ memory repertoire.

The sequence was obtained from an adult in good health and CMV-seropositive. The sample comprised memory CD4+ T cells from blood. The chain carries TRBV25-1 and TRBJ2-5; D unresolved. The CDR3 region has the DNA TGTGCCAGCAGTTATGGTCGCCAAGAGACCCAGTACTTC. Translation gives CASSYGRQETQYF.